The 23 T cell receptor beta chains below were found in one sample sequenced in a study of T cell clones after liver transplantation. Here immunoSEQ multiplex PCR was the method, and the copy in TCRdb shows in-frame clones only, minus some. The table lists about 75,000 clones, around 84% of them singletons. This specimen consisted of CD4+ T cells from blood, obtained less than 50 months after liver transplant. These receptors all come from a human patient who received a liver transplant. Some T cells may be transferred from the graft donor.

The chain recombines TRBV27 with TRBJ1-5; D is unclear. Germline V CDR1 and CDR2: MNHEY, SMNVEV (reference sequence). The ends were cut back, 5 bases at V and 1 base at J, with 18 bases in the middle. The CDR3 covers 17 residues. DNA for the CDR3: TGTGCCAGCAGTCGGGAAGCCGGGAGCGGGAGCAATCAGCCCCAGCATTTT. Translation: CASSREAGSGSNQPQHF.

The gene calls are TRBV11-3 and TRBJ2-7; the match to TRBD1 covers 9 bases. V dropped 5 bases and J dropped 2; count of bases not matched to a gene: 7. CDR3 length equals 15 residues. Germline V CDR1 and CDR2: SGHNT, YENEEA. CDR3 DNA sequence: TGTGCCAGCAGCCCCGGACAGGGGAAGGCCTACGAGCAGTACTTC. Translating it yields CASSPGQGKAYEQYF.

In this sample, this clone is medium-sized. The J gene is TRBJ1-6, the V gene TRBV27; D unclear. The CDR3 sequence is 15 residues long. Germline-derived CDR1 and CDR2 are MNHEY and SMNVEV (reference sequence). Trimming removed 5 bases from V and 5 bases from J, with 13 bases in between. CDR3 in amino acids: CASSLQIQNNSPLHF. Written as DNA, the CDR3 is TGTGCCAGCAGTCTTCAGATTCAGAATAATTCACCCCTCCACTTT.

The genes are TRBV27 and TRBJ2-3, with D tentatively TRBD2 (6 bases). The CDR3 is made up of 12 amino acids. Between the trimmed V and J ends, which lost 0 bases and 8 bases, there was a span of 6 bases. CDR1 is MNHEY and CDR2 is SMNVEV in the germline V gene (reference sequence). The DNA of the CDR3 is TGTGCCAGCAGTTTATCTAGCGGTACGCAGTATTTT. It codes for CASSLSSGTQYF.

The rearrangement uses TRBV7-3 and TRBJ2-7; perhaps TRBD1 as D (6 bases). From germline, CDR1 is SGHTA and CDR2 FQGTGA. This CDR3 spans 15 amino acids. The ends were cut back, 1 base at V and 2 bases at J, with 12 bases in the middle. CDR3 amino acids: CASSLSGQTPYEQYF. The CDR3 DNA reads TGTGCCAGCAGCTTAAGTGGACAGACCCCCTACGAGCAGTACTTC.

This sequence joins TRBV5-1 and TRBJ2-7; D is undetermined. The ends were cut back, 1 base at V and 5 bases at J, with 16 bases in the middle. Germline V lookup: CDR1 SGHRS, CDR2 YFSETQ. The CDR3 sequence is 15 residues long. The CDR3: CASSLNPRPDDEQYF. CDR3 sequence (DNA): TGCGCCAGCAGCTTGAATCCTCGGCCAGACGACGAGCAGTACTTC.

This rearrangement joins TRBV6-1 to TRBJ1-4; tentative D call: TRBD1 (6 bases). The germline V gene has CDR1 MNHNS and CDR2 SASEGT. The CDR3 is made up of 13 amino acids. V gave up 5 bases and J gave up 4 bases, with 8 bases separating them. The CDR3 protein is CASSRTVNEKLFF. The CDR3, as DNA: TGTGCCAGCAGTCGGACAGTTAATGAAAAACTGTTTTTT.

V gene TRBV6-4 combines with J gene TRBJ2-5; D possibly corresponds to TRBD2 (5 bases). Deletions cut 5 bases from V and 5 bases from J, with 27 bases between. This CDR3 is 18 amino acids long. Germline values: CDR1 MRHNA, CDR2 SNTAGT. CDR3 protein: CASSPGWAWYVKRETQYF. Written as DNA, the CDR3 is TGTGCCAGCAGTCCGGGGTGGGCTTGGTACGTAAAGAGGGAGACCCAGTACTTC.

CDR3 sequence (DNA): TGTGCCAGCAGCTCAAACAGGGGTGTTCCTGAAGCTTTCTTT. Translating gives CASSSNRGVPEAFF. J is TRBJ1-1 and V is TRBV14; 7 nucleotides line up with TRBD1. Germline V CDR1 and CDR2: SGHDN, FVKESK. J lost 6 bases, V lost 5 bases, and 9 bases had no gene match. The CDR3 consists of 14 residues.

This rearrangement joins TRBV5-1 to TRBJ2-7, with D unresolved. Germline assignment: CDR1 SGHRS and CDR2 YFSETQ. The ends were cut back, 0 bases at V and 6 bases at J, with 13 bases in the middle. This CDR3 contains 14 residues. CDR3 residues: CASSLGQANREQYF. The DNA for the CDR3 is TGCGCCAGCAGCTTGGGTCAGGCTAATCGCGAGCAGTACTTC.

CDR3 amino acids: CASSLDTGTYEQYF. In DNA form, the CDR3 reads TGTGCCAGCAGCTTAGATACAGGAACCTACGAGCAGTACTTC. This chain links TRBV7-3 with TRBJ2-7, with D possibly TRBD1 on 5 matching bases. The CDR3 has 14 residues. Germline CDR1 SGHTA, CDR2 FQGTGA. Trimming took off 2 bases at V and 2 bases at J, with 10 bases between the two ends. Drawing the rest from reference TRBV7-3 and TRBJ2-7, the complete variable domain is GAGVSQTPSNKVTEKGKYVELRCDPISGHTALYWYRQSLGQGPEFLIYFQGTGAADDSGLPNDRFFAVRPEGSVSTLKIQRTERGDSAVYLCASSLDTGTYEQYFGPGTRLTVT.

The chain has TRBV2 and TRBJ1-3; the D is unclear. The germline V gene has CDR1 SNHLY and CDR2 FYNNEI. V dropped 2 bases and J dropped 1 base, with 18 bases sitting between them. This CDR3 region has 18 residues. The CDR3 coding sequence is TGTGCCAGCAGTGAAACCCCAAATTCGGGGTTGTCTGGAAACACCATATATTTT. Translation: CASSETPNSGLSGNTIYF.

The CDR3 nucleotides are TGCGCCAGCAGCCAAGAACTAGGGTTTTCGACCGGGGAGCTGTTTTTT. Amino acids: CASSQELGFSTGELFF. The chain is built from TRBV4-3 and TRBJ2-2, with D possibly being TRBD2 (5 bases). Trimming took off 0 bases at V and 5 bases at J, with 13 bases between the two ends. The CDR3 spans 16 residues. CDR1 and CDR2 from the germline V gene are LGHNA and YSLEER.

The chain uses TRBV5-4 and TRBJ1-1, with a possible D match to TRBD1 (5 bases). Between the trimmed V and J ends, which lost 0 bases and 1 base, there was a span of 13 bases. The germline V gene encodes CDR1 SGHNT and CDR2 YYREEE (reference sequence). The CDR3 consists of 16 residues. The CDR3 bases are TGTGCCAGCAGCTTGGCCGGAAGTAGGGGGAACACTGAAGCTTTCTTT. Amino acid sequence: CASSLAGSRGNTEAFF.

The chain is built from TRBV4-2 and TRBJ2-5; possible D gene TRBD1, 7 bases. Trimming pared 1 base from V and 4 bases from J, leaving 19 bases between. The CDR3 totals 17 residues. Germline V lookup: CDR1 LGHNA, CDR2 YNFKEQ. The CDR3 sequence: CASSQALAGGGRETQYF. CDR3 DNA: TGTGCCAGCAGCCAAGCACTAGCAGGGGGAGGAAGAGAGACCCAGTACTTC.

This sequence joins TRBV11-2 and TRBJ1-1; no reliable D call. V was cut by 6 bases and J by 1 base, with 15 bases left in between. Germline values: CDR1 SGHAT, CDR2 FQNNGV. This CDR3 is built from 15 residues. CDR3 sequence (DNA): TGTGCCAGCAGTTTCCCGGGGTCGAGGAACACTGAAGCTTTCTTT. Its protein is CASSFPGSRNTEAFF.

The V gene is TRBV5-6, the J gene TRBJ2-3; 11 positions match TRBD2. The CDR3 has 18 amino acids. V lost 0 bases to trimming and J lost 1 base; unmatched junction nucleotides: 7. Germline V lookup: CDR1 SGHDT, CDR2 YYEEEE. CDR3 sequence (DNA): TGTGCCAGCAGCTTGGGACTAGCGGGGAATCCGCGCACAGATACGCAGTATTTT. This translates into CASSLGLAGNPRTDTQYF.

V is TRBV5-4 and J is TRBJ2-3, with a weak D call TRBD2 (5 bases). Germline V gene data show CDR1 as SGHNT and CDR2 as YYREEE (reference sequence). The CDR3 sequence is 16 residues long. V lost 1 base, J lost 1 base, and 13 bases lay in between. The CDR3, as DNA: TGTGCCAGCAGCTTGCTCGCGCTAGCTGGCACAGATACGCAGTATTTT. Translating it yields CASSLLALAGTDTQYF.

This chain joins TRBV5-1 and TRBJ1-4; D possibly corresponds to TRBD1 (5 bases). Deletions cut 1 base from V and 2 bases from J, with 12 bases between. The CDR3 contains 16 residues. Germline values: CDR1 SGHRS, CDR2 YFSETQ. The CDR3 bases are TGCGCCAGCAGCTTGACCCCAGGGTCGACTAATGAAAAACTGTTTTTT. It specifies CASSLTPGSTNEKLFF.

This chain links TRBV11-2 with TRBJ2-2; D ambiguous. Trimming cost V 3 bases and J 6 bases, with 8 bases left between them. The length of the CDR3 is 13 residues. The germline CDR1 and CDR2 sequences are SGHAT and FQNNGV. The CDR3 reads CASSLSVSGELFF. CDR3 DNA: TGTGCCAGCAGCTTGAGTGTTTCCGGGGAGCTGTTTTTT.

V usage is TRBV5-4 and J usage is TRBJ2-7; possibly TRBD2 for D (7 bases). Deletions cut 2 bases from V and 2 bases from J, with 11 bases between. This CDR3 has 14 residues. Germline V gene lookup returns CDR1 SGHNT and CDR2 YYREEE (reference sequence). The CDR3: CASSLGGGTYEQYF. The CDR3 nucleotides are TGTGCCAGCAGCTTAGGGGGAGGGACCTACGAGCAGTACTTC.

The chain couples TRBV9 to TRBJ2-1, with D unresolved. V gave up 0 bases and J gave up 0 bases, with 10 bases separating them. Looked up from germline, CDR1 is SGDLS and CDR2 is YYNGEE. CDR3 length: 16 residues. The CDR3 sequence is CASSVEGFSSYNEQFF. DNA for the CDR3: TGTGCCAGCAGCGTAGAAGGCTTCTCCTCCTACAATGAGCAGTTCTTC.

This chain uses TRBV7-8 with TRBJ1-5, with D possibly TRBD1 on 6 matching bases. There are 16 residues in the CDR3. Germline V gives CDR1 SGHVS, CDR2 FQNEAQ. The V and J ends lost 5 bases and 0 bases respectively, with 14 bases between them. The CDR3 loop reads CASSLQGQPSNQPQHF. The CDR3, as DNA: TGTGCCAGCAGCCTCCAAGGACAGCCTAGCAATCAGCCCCAGCATTTT.